This T cell receptor (beta chain) was sequenced during a study of Ad26.COV2.S vaccination and SARS-CoV-2 variants. Using immunoSEQ multiplex PCR, the repertoire was profiled, and TCRdb retains in-frame clones only, with some absent. The data contain over 300,000 clones, under 90% of them singletons. The CDR3 has 14 residues. Germline loops: CDR1 SEHNR, CDR2 FQNEAQ (reference sequence). V lost 1 base and J lost 10, with 11 bases in between. Treatment of the sample: roughly 20 received Ad26.COV2.S at low or high dose, single or two shots; roughly five received placebo; per-sample allocation not given. Specimens were obtained on day 63 following the first vaccine or placebo injection. An adult of 18-55 years in Boston served as donor. What was given as vaccine was an Ad26 vector encoding Wuhan-strain SARS-CoV-2 spike. Study findings and constraints: Breadth and depth estimates from TCRs may understate total T cell responses. Vaccine and placebo recipients had comparable breadth of non-spike TCRs.

As concerns this clone: Its antigen is not known.

This material consisted of peripheral blood, taken in a trial of Ad26.COV2.S vaccine versus placebo. This receptor was identified in a person between 18 and 59 years old who received the Ad26.COV2.S COVID-19 vaccine or a placebo. The chain joins TRBV7-9 to TRBJ1-6; no firm D call. CDR3 in amino acids: CASSLEPFSSPLHF. CDR3 nucleotides: TGTGCCAGCAGCTTAGAACCGTTCTCCTCACCCCTCCACTTT.